This entry lists 19 T cell receptor beta chains sequenced from one sample in a study of blood T cell repertoires in COVID-19. Data came from immunoSEQ multiplex PCR; TCRdb stores just in-frame clones and leaves some out. Of some 260,000 clones in the sample, around 85% were seen once. Sequenced: peripheral blood. The receptors here all came from a woman aged 40 to 55 with active or convalescent COVID-19.

This clone has only one observation. The rearrangement uses TRBV19 and TRBJ1-2; D is unresolved. The CDR3 has 14 amino acids. Germline V lookup: CDR1 LNHDA, CDR2 SQIVND (reference sequence). Trimming stripped 2 bases from V and 8 bases from J, with 15 bases between. CDR3: CASSILPEAEGYTF. The DNA for the CDR3 is TGTGCCAGTAGTATACTGCCGGAGGCAGAGGGCTACACCTTC.

This clone was found a few times. This chain connects TRBV3-1 (or the pseudogene TRBV3-2) to TRBJ1-6; no definite D call. The CDR3 has 13 residues. Germline V gene sequence: CDR1 LGHDT, CDR2 YNNKEL (reference sequence). V was cut by 1 base and J by 7 bases, with 5 bases left in between. CDR3 sequence (DNA): TGTGCCAGCAGCCAAGTAGAGAATTCACCCCTCCACTTT. This translates into CASSQVENSPLHF.

This clone was recorded once. The chain combines TRBV11-2 with TRBJ2-7; D is possibly TRBD2 (5 bases). Trimming took off 5 bases at V and 0 bases at J, with 11 bases between the two ends. The CDR3 runs 14 residues. Per germline, CDR1 SGHAT and CDR2 FQNNGV. The CDR3 reads CASSPTGSSYEQYV. DNA for the CDR3: TGTGCCAGCAGCCCGACGGGGAGCTCCTACGAGCAGTACGTC.

Regarding this clone: Other nucleotide sequences in the sample specify the same CDR3. Here the CDR3 DNA reads TGTGCCAGCAGTTTAATACAGGGTGGGGGCTACACCTTC. It specifies CASSLIQGGGYTF. This chain uses TRBV9 with TRBJ1-2; possible D gene TRBD1, 6 bases. The V gene's germline CDR1 is SGDLS and CDR2 YYNGEE. This CDR3 contains 13 residues. V lost 5 bases and J 8 bases, leaving 16 bases between the germline ends.

This clone was recorded only once. A junction end diverges from the germline sequence, so it may reflect a read error. This chain links TRBV5-6 with TRBJ2-7; possibly TRBD1 for D (5 bases). Looked up from germline, CDR1 is SGHDT and CDR2 is YYEEEE. This CDR3 is built from 15 residues. The CDR3 here is CASSLRSHLVGRTPF. CDR3 nucleotides: TGTGCCAGCAGCTTAAGGAGTCATTTAGTTGGACGGACACCCTTC.

This clone was counted between two and nine times. The chain uses TRBV7-6 and TRBJ2-1; TRBD1 matches 9 bases. CDR1 is SGHVS, CDR2 FNYEAQ, per germline. There are 15 residues in the CDR3. V was clipped by 1 base and J by 9 bases; unmatched bases: 7. The CDR3 sequence: CASSLVQGARSEQFF. In DNA, the CDR3 is TGTGCCAGCAGCTTAGTACAGGGGGCTCGGTCTGAGCAGTTCTTC.

This sequence joins TRBV6-1 and TRBJ1-1; D is possibly TRBD1 (5 bases). This CDR3 is built from 15 residues. Germline V gene data show CDR1 as MNHNS and CDR2 as SASEGT. The V and J ends lost 2 bases and 5 bases respectively, with 15 bases between them. CDR3: CASSEQGRAVTEAFF. The CDR3 nucleotides are TGTGCCAGCAGTGAACAGGGCAGGGCGGTAACTGAAGCTTTCTTT.

The V and J genes are TRBV19 and TRBJ1-2; a possible D gene is TRBD1 (5 bases). Germline V gene sequence: CDR1 LNHDA, CDR2 SQIVND (reference sequence). Between the trimmed V and J ends, which lost 1 base and 8 bases, there was a span of 14 bases. The length of the CDR3 is 14 residues. DNA of the CDR3: TGTGCCAGTAGTATAGGGTCGACAGACGGCGGCTACACCTTC. This sequence encodes CASSIGSTDGGYTF.

This chain links TRBV6-2 or TRBV6-3 with TRBJ1-1; the D is unclear. The V and J ends lost 2 bases and 8 bases respectively, with 15 bases between them. This CDR3 has 14 amino acids. Looked up from germline, CDR1 is MNHEY and CDR2 is SVGEGT. CDR3 DNA: TGTGCCAGCAGTTACAGCCGGGGTAGTGGGGAAGCTTTCTTT. It codes for CASSYSRGSGEAFF.

The V gene is TRBV19, the J gene TRBJ1-1; a possible D gene is TRBD1 (6 bases). Germline loops: CDR1 LNHDA, CDR2 SQIVND (reference sequence). The CDR3 extends over 18 amino acids. V was trimmed by 3 bases and J by 2 bases, leaving 22 bases between them. The CDR3 loop reads CASSINVGRGLTNTEAFF. CDR3 in DNA: TGTGCCAGTAGTATCAATGTCGGCAGGGGCCTTACAAACACTGAAGCTTTCTTT.

This clone was seen once. The chain has TRBV24-1 and TRBJ2-3; TRBD1 matches 9 bases. Germline V gene lookup returns CDR1 KGHDR and CDR2 SFDVKD. V lost 4 bases, J lost 7 bases, and 8 bases stayed unmatched. There are 15 residues in the CDR3. This CDR3 reads CATSDPGQGLNTQYF. CDR3 DNA: TGTGCCACCAGTGACCCTGGACAGGGGTTGAATACGCAGTATTTT.

The genes are TRBV28 and TRBJ2-6; D not resolved. V dropped 8 bases and J dropped 3 bases, with 14 bases sitting between them. The CDR3 sequence is 15 residues long. The germline V gene has CDR1 MDHEN and CDR2 SYDVKM. CDR3: CASGMQAGGANVLTF. CDR3 DNA sequence: TGTGCCAGCGGTATGCAGGCAGGTGGGGCCAACGTCCTGACTTTC.

V gene TRBV28 combines with J gene TRBJ2-6; D may be TRBD1 (5 bases). CDR3 length: 15 amino acids. The V end lost 3 bases, the J end lost 4 bases, and 10 bases lay between the germline ends. Germline V gene sequence: CDR1 MDHEN, CDR2 SYDVKM. CDR3 sequence: CASSFGRAGANVLTF. The CDR3, as DNA: TGTGCCAGCAGTTTCGGCAGGGCCGGGGCCAACGTCCTGACTTTC. Variable domain in full (rest from reference TRBV28 and TRBJ2-6): DVKVTQSSRYLVKRTGEKVFLECVQDMDHENMFWYRQDPGLGLRLIYFSYDVKMKEKGDIPEGYSVSREKKERFSLILESASTNQTSMYLCASSFGRAGANVLTFGAGSRLTVL.

The chain combines TRBV3-1 (or the pseudogene TRBV3-2) with TRBJ2-1; 8 nucleotides align to TRBD1. Germline values: CDR1 LGHDT, CDR2 YNNKEL (reference sequence). V gave up 6 bases and J gave up 3 bases; unmatched junction bases: 4. The CDR3 covers 14 residues. The CDR3 loop reads CASSGRGLYNEQFF. The CDR3 DNA follows: TGTGCCAGCAGTGGCAGGGGGCTCTACAATGAGCAGTTCTTC.

V usage is TRBV9 and J usage is TRBJ2-2; 8 bases fit TRBD1. CDR1 is SGDLS and CDR2 is YYNGEE in the germline V gene. The V segment lost 4 bases and the J segment 5 bases; nucleotides outside the gene matches: 7. The CDR3 is 15 amino acids. The CDR3 sequence: CASSPTGGRTGELFF. For the CDR3, the DNA is TGTGCCAGCAGCCCAACAGGGGGGAGGACCGGGGAGCTGTTTTTT.

A word on this clone: Just one base apart from a much larger clone, this may be a read error. Other DNA sequences in this sample translate to the same CDR3. The V gene is TRBV7-3, the J gene TRBJ2-5; D perhaps matches TRBD2 (6 bases). This CDR3 spans 13 amino acids. With 3 bases removed from V and 5 bases from J, the gap between germline ends came to 10 bases. CDR1 and CDR2 from the germline V gene are SGHTA and FQGTGA. CDR3 region: CASSFTGGETQYF. CDR3 DNA: TGTGCCAGCAGCTTCACAGGAGGGGAGACCCAGTACTTC.

The chain uses TRBV6-5 and TRBJ2-7; TRBD2 aligns across 8 bases. The germline V gene encodes CDR1 MNHEY and CDR2 SVGAGI. The CDR3 loop spans 13 amino acids. V was clipped by 6 bases and J by 6 bases; unmatched bases: 7. The CDR3 DNA reads TGTGCCAGCAGCCGTCGGGAGGGTGGCGAGCAGTACGTC. The encoded protein is CASSRREGGEQYV.

This clone was observed a few times. The rearrangement links TRBV10-2 to TRBJ1-1; 11 positions match TRBD1. From germline, CDR1 is WSHSY and CDR2 SAAADI. V was clipped by 5 bases and J by 5 bases; unmatched bases: 7. The CDR3 has 15 residues. CDR3 sequence: CASSFPGQGETEAFF. CDR3 in DNA: TGCGCCAGCAGTTTTCCGGGACAGGGGGAAACTGAAGCTTTCTTT.

The genes are TRBV23-1 and TRBJ1-3, with 7 bases fitting TRBD1. Being an ORF, TRBV23-1 has a function that is uncertain. J was trimmed by 3 bases and V by 6 bases; bases with no gene match: 14. The CDR3 totals 17 residues. The CDR3 sequence is CASSRLGTARGGNTIYF. The CDR3 DNA sequence: TGCGCCAGCAGCCGATTGGGGACAGCCAGGGGTGGAAACACCATATATTTT.